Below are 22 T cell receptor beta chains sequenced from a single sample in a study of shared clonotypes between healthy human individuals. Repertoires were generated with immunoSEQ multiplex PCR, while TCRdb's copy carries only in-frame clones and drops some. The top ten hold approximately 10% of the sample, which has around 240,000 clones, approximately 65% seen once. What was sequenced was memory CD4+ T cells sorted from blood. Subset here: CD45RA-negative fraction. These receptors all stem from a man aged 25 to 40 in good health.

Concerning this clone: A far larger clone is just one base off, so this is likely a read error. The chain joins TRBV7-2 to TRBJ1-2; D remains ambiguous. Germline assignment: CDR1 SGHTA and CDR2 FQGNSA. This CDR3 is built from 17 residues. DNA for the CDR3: TGTGTCAGCAGCTTAAGCTTAGCCTCCGGGCCGATCTATGGCTACACCTTC. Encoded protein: CVSSLSLASGPIYGYTF.

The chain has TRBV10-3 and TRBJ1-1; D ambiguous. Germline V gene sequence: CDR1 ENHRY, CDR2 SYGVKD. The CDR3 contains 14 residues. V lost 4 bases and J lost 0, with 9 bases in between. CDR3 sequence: CAISAGFLNTEAFF. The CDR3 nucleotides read TGTGCCATCAGTGCTGGGTTTTTGAACACTGAAGCTTTCTTT.

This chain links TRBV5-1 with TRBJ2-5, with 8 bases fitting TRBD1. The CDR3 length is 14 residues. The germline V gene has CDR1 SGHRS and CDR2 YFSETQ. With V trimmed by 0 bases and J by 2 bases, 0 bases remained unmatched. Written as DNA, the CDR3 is TGCGCCAGCAGCTTGGACAGGGGGCAAGAGACCCAGTACTTC. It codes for CASSLDRGQETQYF.

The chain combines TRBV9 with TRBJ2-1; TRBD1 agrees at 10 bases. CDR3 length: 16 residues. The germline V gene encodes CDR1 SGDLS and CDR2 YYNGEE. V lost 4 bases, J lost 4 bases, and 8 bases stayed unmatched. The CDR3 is CASSRSGTGDYNEQFF. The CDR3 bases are TGTGCCAGCAGCAGATCCGGGACAGGGGATTACAATGAGCAGTTCTTC.

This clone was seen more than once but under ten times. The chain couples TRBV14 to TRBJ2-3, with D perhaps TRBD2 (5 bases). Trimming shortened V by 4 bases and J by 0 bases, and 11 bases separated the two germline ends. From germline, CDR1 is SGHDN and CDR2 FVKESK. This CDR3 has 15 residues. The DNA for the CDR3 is TGTGCCAGCAGCCGGTGGCGGACTAGCACAGATACGCAGTATTTT. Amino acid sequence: CASSRWRTSTDTQYF.

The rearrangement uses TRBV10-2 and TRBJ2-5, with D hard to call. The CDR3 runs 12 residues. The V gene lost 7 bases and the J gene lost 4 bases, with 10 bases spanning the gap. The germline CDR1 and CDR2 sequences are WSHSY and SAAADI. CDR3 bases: TGCGCCAGCACGAAGACGGGAGAGACCCAGTACTTC. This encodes CASTKTGETQYF.

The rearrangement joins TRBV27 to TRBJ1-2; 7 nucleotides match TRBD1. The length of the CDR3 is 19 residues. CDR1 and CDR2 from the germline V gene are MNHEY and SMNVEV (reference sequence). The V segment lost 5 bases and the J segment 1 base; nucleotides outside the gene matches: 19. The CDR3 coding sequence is TGTGCCAGCAGTAAAAAGATAGGGACAGTAAAACGGGGTAACTATGGCTACACCTTC. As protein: CASSKKIGTVKRGNYGYTF.

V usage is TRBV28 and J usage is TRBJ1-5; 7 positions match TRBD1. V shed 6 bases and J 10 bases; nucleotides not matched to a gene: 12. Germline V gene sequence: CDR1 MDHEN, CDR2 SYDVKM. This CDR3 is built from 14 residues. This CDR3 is CASREGQVVRPQHF. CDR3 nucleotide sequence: TGTGCCAGCAGGGAAGGACAGGTTGTAAGACCCCAGCATTTT.

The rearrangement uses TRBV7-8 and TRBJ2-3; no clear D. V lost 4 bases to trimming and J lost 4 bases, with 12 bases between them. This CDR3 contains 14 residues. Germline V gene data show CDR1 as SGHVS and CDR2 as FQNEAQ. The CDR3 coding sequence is TGTGCCAGCAGCTACCGTGATCAGTCAGATACGCAGTATTTT. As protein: CASSYRDQSDTQYF.

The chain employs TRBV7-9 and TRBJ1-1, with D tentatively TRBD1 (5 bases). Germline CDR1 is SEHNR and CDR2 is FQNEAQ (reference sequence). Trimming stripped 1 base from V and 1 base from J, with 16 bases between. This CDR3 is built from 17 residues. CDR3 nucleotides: TGTGCCAGCAGCTTAGATCTAGGGGCGAGGTCGAACACTGAAGCTTTCTTT. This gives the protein CASSLDLGARSNTEAFF. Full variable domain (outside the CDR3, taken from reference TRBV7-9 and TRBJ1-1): DTGVSQNPRHKITKRGQNVTFRCDPISEHNRLYWYRQTLGQGPEFLTYFQNEAQLEKSRLLSDRFSAERPKGSFSTLEIQRTEQGDSAMYLCASSLDLGARSNTEAFFGQGTRLTVV.

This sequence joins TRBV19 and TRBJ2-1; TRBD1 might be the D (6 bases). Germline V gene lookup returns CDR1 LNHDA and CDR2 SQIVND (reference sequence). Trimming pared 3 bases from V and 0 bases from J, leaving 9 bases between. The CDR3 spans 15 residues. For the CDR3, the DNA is TGTGCCAGTAGTATGGACAGATCCTCCTACAATGAGCAGTTCTTC. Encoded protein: CASSMDRSSYNEQFF.

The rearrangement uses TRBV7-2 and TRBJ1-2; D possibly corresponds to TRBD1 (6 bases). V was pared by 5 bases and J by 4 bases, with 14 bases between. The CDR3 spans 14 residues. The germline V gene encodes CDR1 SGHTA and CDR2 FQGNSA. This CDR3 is CASSPQDSIYGYTF. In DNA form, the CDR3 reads TGTGCCAGCAGCCCCCAGGACAGTATCTATGGCTACACCTTC.

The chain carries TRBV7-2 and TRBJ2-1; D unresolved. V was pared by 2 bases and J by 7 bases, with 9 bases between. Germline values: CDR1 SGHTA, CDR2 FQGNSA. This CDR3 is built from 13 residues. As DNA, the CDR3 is TGTGCCAGCAGCTTACTTTTGAGTAATGAGCAGTTCTTC. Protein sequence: CASSLLLSNEQFF.

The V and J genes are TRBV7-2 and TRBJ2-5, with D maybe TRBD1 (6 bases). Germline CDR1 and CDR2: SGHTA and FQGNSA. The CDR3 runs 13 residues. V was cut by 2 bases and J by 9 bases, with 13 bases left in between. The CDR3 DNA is TGTGCCAGCAGCTTAATGTTTGAGGGGGCCCAGTACTTC. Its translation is CASSLMFEGAQYF. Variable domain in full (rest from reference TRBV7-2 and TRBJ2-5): GAGVSQSPSNKVTEKGKDVELRCDPISGHTALYWYRQSLGQGLEFLIYFQGNSAPDKSGLPSDRFSAERTGGSVSTLTIQRTQQEDSAVYLCASSLMFEGAQYFGPGTRLLVL.

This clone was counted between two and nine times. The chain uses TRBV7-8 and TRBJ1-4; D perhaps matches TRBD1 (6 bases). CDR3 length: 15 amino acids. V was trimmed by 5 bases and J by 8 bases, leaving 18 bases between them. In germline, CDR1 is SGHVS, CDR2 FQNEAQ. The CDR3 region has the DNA TGTGCCAGCAGCCCAGGGGTACAGGTGGGCGAAAAACTGTTTTTT. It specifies CASSPGVQVGEKLFF.

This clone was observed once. CDR3 in DNA: TGTGCCAGCAGCTTAGGATACAGGGGTGGCGAGCAGTACTTC. This encodes CASSLGYRGGEQYF. This chain links TRBV7-9 with TRBJ2-7, with 7 bases identical to TRBD1. CDR1 is SEHNR and CDR2 is FQNEAQ in the germline V gene (reference sequence). The CDR3 runs 14 residues. J gave up 6 bases and V 1 base, and 6 bases lay outside the gene matches.

The CDR3, as DNA: TGTGCCAGCAGCCCAAACCGGGGGGGCCCCCCCTACAATGAGCAGTTCTTC. Encoded protein: CASSPNRGGPPYNEQFF. The chain links TRBV7-6 to TRBJ2-1; TRBD2 matches at 8 bases. This CDR3 contains 17 residues. Per the germline V gene, CDR1 is SGHVS and CDR2 is FNYEAQ. The junction had 11 bases not matched to a gene; V was cut back by 5 bases and J by 2 bases.

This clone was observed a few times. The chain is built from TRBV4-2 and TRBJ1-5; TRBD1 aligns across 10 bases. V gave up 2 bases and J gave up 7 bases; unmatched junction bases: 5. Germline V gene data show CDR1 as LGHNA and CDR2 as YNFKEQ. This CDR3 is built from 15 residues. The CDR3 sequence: CASSQPGQGRQPQHF. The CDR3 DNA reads TGTGCCAGCAGCCAACCGGGACAGGGGAGACAGCCCCAGCATTTT.

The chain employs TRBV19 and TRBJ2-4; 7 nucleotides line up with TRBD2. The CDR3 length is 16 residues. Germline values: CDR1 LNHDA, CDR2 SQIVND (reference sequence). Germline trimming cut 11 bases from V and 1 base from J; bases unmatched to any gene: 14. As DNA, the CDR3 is TGTGCCGCTCGGGGGGTGAAGGCGGGGGCCAAAAACATTCAGTACTTC. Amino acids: CAARGVKAGAKNIQYF.

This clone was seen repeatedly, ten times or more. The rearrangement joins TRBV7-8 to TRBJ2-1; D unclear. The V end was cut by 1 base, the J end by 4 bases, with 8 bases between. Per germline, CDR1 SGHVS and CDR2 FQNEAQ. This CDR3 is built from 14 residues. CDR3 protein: CASSLGPGYNEQFF. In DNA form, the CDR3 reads TGTGCCAGCAGCTTAGGGCCCGGTTACAATGAGCAGTTCTTC. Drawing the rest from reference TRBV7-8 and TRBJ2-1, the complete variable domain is GAGVSQSPRYKVAKRGQDVALRCDPISGHVSLFWYQQALGQGPEFLTYFQNEAQLDKSGLPSDRFFAERPEGSVSTLKIQRTQQEDSAVYLCASSLGPGYNEQFFGPGTRLTVL.

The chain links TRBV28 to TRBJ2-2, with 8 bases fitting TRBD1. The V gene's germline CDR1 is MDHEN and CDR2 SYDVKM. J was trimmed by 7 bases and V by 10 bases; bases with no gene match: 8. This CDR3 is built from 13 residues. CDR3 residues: CAITGGLDGELFF. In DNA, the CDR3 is TGTGCCATCACAGGGGGGCTAGACGGGGAGCTGTTTTTT.

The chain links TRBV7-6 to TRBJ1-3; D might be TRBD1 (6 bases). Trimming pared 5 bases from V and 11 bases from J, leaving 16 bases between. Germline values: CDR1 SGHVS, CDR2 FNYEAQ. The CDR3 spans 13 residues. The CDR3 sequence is CASSLLGTLPIYF. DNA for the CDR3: TGTGCCAGCAGCCTCTTAGGGACACTCCCCATATATTTT.